These T cell receptor beta chains were read from a single sample in a study of OX40 agonist ivuxolimab in advanced cancers. Method: immunoSEQ multiplex PCR; TCRdb's copy keeps in-frame clones and lacks some. The sample carries 90,000 to 95,000 clones, approximately 87% recorded once. The specimen was CD4+ or CD8+ T cells sorted from blood, collected in a trial of the OX40 agonist ivuxolimab. These receptors came from an adult with an advanced solid tumor such as melanoma, head and neck, liver or kidney cancer. CDR3s include the opening cysteine and the closing phenylalanine or tryptophan. The order of the fields is CDR3 DNA, CDR3 protein, D gene, J gene, clone size, V gene, CDR3 length. A D gene is named only where the DNA matches it firmly. Only some rows state a clone size, as once, few, many or a class for expanded clones.

CDR3nt: TGCGCCAGCAGCTCGGGACAGGGTTCCTCCGAGCAGTACTTC; CDR3aa: CASSSGQGSSEQYF; d_gene: TRBD1; j_gene: TRBJ2-7; abundance: NA; v_gene: TRBV5-1; len: 14
CDR3nt: TGTGCCAGCAGCTTGGCCGGGACAGGGGGCTTGGGAGCTTTCTTT; CDR3aa: CASSLAGTGGLGAFF; d_gene: TRBD1; j_gene: TRBJ1-1; abundance: NA; v_gene: TRBV5-5; len: 15
CDR3nt: TGTGCCATCGGGAGGGGGGCTTACAATGAGCAGTTCTTC; CDR3aa: CAIGRGAYNEQFF; d_gene: NA; j_gene: TRBJ2-1; abundance: NA; v_gene: TRBV10-3; len: 13
CDR3nt: TGTGCCACCGGCAGAGGGGCCCTGGGACTAGCGTCCTACAATGAGCAGTTCTTC; CDR3aa: CATGRGALGLASYNEQFF; d_gene: TRBD2; j_gene: TRBJ2-1; abundance: NA; v_gene: TRBV15; len: 18
CDR3nt: TGTGCCAGTAGTTCACTAGCGGGAGGGCCAGTTGGTATTCAGTACTTC; CDR3aa: CASSSLAGGPVGIQYF; d_gene: TRBD2; j_gene: TRBJ2-4; abundance: NA; v_gene: TRBV19; len: 16
CDR3nt: TGTGCCAGCAGCTTAAGGGGGACAGGCACAGATACGCAGTATTTT; CDR3aa: CASSLRGTGTDTQYF; d_gene: TRBD1; j_gene: TRBJ2-3; abundance: NA; v_gene: TRBV7-9; len: 15
CDR3nt: TGTGCCAGCAGCGTAGCGGGACGCCTGAGCGAGCAGTACTTC; CDR3aa: CASSVAGRLSEQYF; d_gene: NA; j_gene: TRBJ2-7; abundance: NA; v_gene: TRBV9; len: 14
CDR3nt: TGTGCCAGCAGTGAAGTCGCGCTAGCGGGAAACAATGAGCAGTTCTTC; CDR3aa: CASSEVALAGNNEQFF; d_gene: TRBD2; j_gene: TRBJ2-1; abundance: NA; v_gene: TRBV2; len: 16
CDR3nt: TGTGCCAGCAGCTTGGACCTCTATTCCTATGGCTACACCTTC; CDR3aa: CASSLDLYSYGYTF; d_gene: NA; j_gene: TRBJ1-2; abundance: NA; v_gene: TRBV7-9; len: 14
CDR3nt: TGTGCCAGCAGTGAAGGGTTAGGTGTAGGCGAAAAACTGTTTTTT; CDR3aa: CASSEGLGVGEKLFF; d_gene: NA; j_gene: TRBJ1-4; abundance: NA; v_gene: TRBV2; len: 15
CDR3nt: TGTGCCAGTAGTATAGGACGGGCCATAGACACTGAAGCTTTCTTT; CDR3aa: CASSIGRAIDTEAFF; d_gene: NA; j_gene: TRBJ1-1; abundance: NA; v_gene: TRBV19; len: 15
CDR3nt: TGTGCCAGCAGTGTTGACAACACCGGGGAGCTGTTTTTT; CDR3aa: CASSVDNTGELFF; d_gene: NA; j_gene: TRBJ2-2; abundance: NA; v_gene: TRBV6-4; len: 13
CDR3nt: TGTGCCAGCTCTCCTGGACAGGGAGGACAGCCCCAGCATTTT; CDR3aa: CASSPGQGGQPQHF; d_gene: TRBD1; j_gene: TRBJ1-5; abundance: NA; v_gene: TRBV18; len: 14
CDR3nt: TGTGCCTGGACCGCATTCAACACTGAAGCTTTCTTT; CDR3aa: CAWTAFNTEAFF; d_gene: NA; j_gene: TRBJ1-1; abundance: NA; v_gene: TRBV30; len: 12
CDR3nt: TGTGCCAGCAGTCAAGTAGGGACAGTAGTTCATGGCTACACCTTC; CDR3aa: CASSQVGTVVHGYTF; d_gene: TRBD1; j_gene: TRBJ1-2; abundance: NA; v_gene: TRBV28; len: 15
CDR3nt: TGCGCCAGCAAGGGACAGGGGGGCACAGATACGCAGTATTTT; CDR3aa: CASKGQGGTDTQYF; d_gene: TRBD1; j_gene: TRBJ2-3; abundance: NA; v_gene: TRBV5-1; len: 14
CDR3nt: TGTGCCAGCAGACAAAGCGGACTAGCGGGAGGTAGTTACAATGAGCAGTTCTTC; CDR3aa: CASRQSGLAGGSYNEQFF; d_gene: TRBD2; j_gene: TRBJ2-1; abundance: once; v_gene: TRBV7-2; len: 18
CDR3nt: TGTGCCTGGAGTTTGTTGTCTGAAGCTTTCTTT; CDR3aa: CAWSLLSEAFF; d_gene: NA; j_gene: TRBJ1-1; abundance: NA; v_gene: TRBV30; len: 11